This entry lists 23 T cell receptor beta chains sequenced from one sample in a study of blood T cells in healthy people across ages (dated by TCRdb to about 2015). The library was generated by 5' RACE. Reads for this sample came from an Illumina HiSeq 2500. A second PCR of roughly 7 to 11 cycles was performed with a sample-barcoded 5' primer and a J-beta primer mix. The raw public reads went through TCRdb reprocessing: fastp at Q25, MiXCR clone calling, in-frame beta chains kept. Every entry covers one CDR3 protein and lists the most common genes and DNA from its rows. The sample has 1,500,000 or so distinct CDR3 sequences on record, 45% to 70% of them singletons. Clones ranked in the top ten supply approximately 7% of the sample. The sequencing input was blood. These receptors all stem from a man aged 18 to 35 in good health.

The chain links TRBV15 to TRBJ2-7; D perhaps matches TRBD2 (5 bases). Deletions cut 1 base from V and 2 bases from J, with 15 bases between. CDR3 length: 16 amino acids. The germline V gene encodes CDR1 LNHNV and CDR2 YYDKDF (reference sequence). CDR3 residues: CATSRGLADFPYEQYF. CDR3 nucleotide sequence: TGTGCCACCAGCAGAGGTCTAGCCGACTTCCCCTACGAGCAGTACTTC.

The V and J genes are TRBV27 and TRBJ2-5; TRBD2 aligns across 11 bases. The J call is doubtful: the DNA matches TRBJ2-7 better. CDR1 and CDR2 (germline): MNHEY, SMNVEV (reference sequence). The CDR3 runs 15 residues. The CDR3 sequence: CASTKSSGRLNEQYF. CDR3 in DNA: TGTGCCAGCACGAAATCTAGCGGGAGGCTGAACGAGCAGTACTTC.

The chain combines TRBV9 with TRBJ1-3, with TRBD1 as a possible D gene (6 bases). This CDR3 is built from 17 residues. Trimming took off 4 bases at V and 0 bases at J, with 17 bases between the two ends. The V gene's germline CDR1 is SGDLS and CDR2 YYNGEE. The CDR3 nucleotides read TGTGCCAGCAGCCCACGACAGGAGGGCGTCTCTGGAAACACCATATATTTT. Its translation is CASSPRQEGVSGNTIYF.

This rearrangement joins TRBV11-1 to TRBJ2-6, with 8 bases lining up with TRBD1. Germline assignment: CDR1 SGHAT and CDR2 FQDESV (reference sequence). The CDR3 is 17 amino acids. V lost 5 bases to trimming and J lost 0 bases; unmatched junction nucleotides: 6. CDR3 protein: CASSPTGESSGANVLTF. CDR3 nucleotide sequence: TGTGCCAGCAGCCCGACAGGGGAAAGCTCTGGGGCCAACGTCCTGACTTTC.

V usage is TRBV12-3 or TRBV12-4 and J usage is TRBJ2-6, with D possibly TRBD1 on 5 matching bases. Trimming shortened V by 5 bases and J by 2 bases, and 10 bases separated the two germline ends. This CDR3 has 15 residues. CDR3 sequence reads: CASSITGAGANVLTF. CDR3 nucleotides: TGTGCCAGCAGTATCACAGGTGCTGGGGCCAACGTCCTGACTTTC.

V and J are TRBV4-1 and TRBJ2-4; 9 bases agree with TRBD2. TRBJ2-7 explains the end of the DNA better; the J call may be wrong. In germline, CDR1 is MGHRA, CDR2 YSYEKL. This CDR3 is 16 amino acids long. In nucleotides, the CDR3 is TGCGCCAGCAGCCAAGCTCCTGCGGGAGGGACCTACGAGCAGTACTTC. As protein: CASSQAPAGGTYEQYF.

This clonotype was detected ten times or more. The rearrangement links TRBV29-1 to TRBJ1-5; unclear D gene. Germline V gene sequence: CDR1 SQVTM, CDR2 ANQGSEA. Trimming stripped 4 bases from V and 4 bases from J, with 14 bases between. CDR3 size: 14 residues. This CDR3 reads CSVAVMDPNQPQHF. CDR3 DNA sequence: TGCAGCGTTGCGGTGATGGACCCAAATCAGCCCCAGCATTTT.

The chain is built from TRBV20-1 and TRBJ2-1; D ambiguous. The V gene lost 3 bases and the J gene lost 9 bases, with 9 bases spanning the gap. The germline gives CDR1 DFQATT, CDR2 SNEGSKA (reference sequence). CDR3 length equals 11 residues. The CDR3 DNA reads as TGCAGTGCTAGTCCTCCGGGTGAGCAGTTCTTC. Amino acids: CSASPPGEQFF.

The rearrangement links TRBV18 to TRBJ2-7, with 8 positions matching TRBD2. V dropped 3 bases and J dropped 0; count of bases not matched to a gene: 7. The CDR3 has 16 amino acids. Germline CDR1 and CDR2: KGHSH and LQKENI. CDR3 sequence: CASSPSGTQGSYEQYF. In DNA, the CDR3 is TGTGCCAGCTCACCTAGCGGGACTCAAGGCTCCTACGAGCAGTACTTC.

This rearrangement joins TRBV24-1 to TRBJ2-2, with D possibly matching TRBD1 (7 bases). V shed 9 bases and J shed 8 bases, with 15 bases lying between them. Looked up from germline, CDR1 is KGHDR and CDR2 is SFDVKD. The CDR3 spans 13 residues. The CDR3 here is CATGGGTFGELFF. CDR3 bases: TGTGCCACCGGAGGGGGCACATTTGGGGAGCTGTTTTTT.

This chain joins TRBV28 and TRBJ1-2; 7 nucleotides match TRBD1. Germline V lookup: CDR1 MDHEN, CDR2 SYDVKM. The CDR3 loop spans 14 amino acids. V shed 7 bases, J shed 7 bases, and the junction held 12 bases outside the gene matches. CDR3 region: CASTVTGIGSGYTF. The CDR3 nucleotides read TGTGCCAGCACTGTGACAGGGATCGGCTCTGGCTACACCTTC.

This clonotype was counted between two and nine times. The CDR3 DNA sequence: TGTGCCAGCAGTTTGGAGGGGGCGCATTCACCCCTCCACTTT. This translates into CASSLEGAHSPLHF. The V and J genes are TRBV12-3 or TRBV12-4 and TRBJ1-6; 7 bases fit TRBD1. The CDR3 sequence is 14 residues long. V lost 3 bases and J lost 8; bases outside the gene matches: 4.

The V and J genes are TRBV11-1 and TRBJ2-4, with a weak D call TRBD2 (6 bases). V gave up 4 bases and J gave up 6 bases, with 10 bases separating them. Per the germline V gene, CDR1 is SGHAT and CDR2 is FQDESV (reference sequence). CDR3 size: 13 residues. CDR3 coding DNA: TGTGCCAGCAGCTCCCTCGGGGGAAACATTCAGTACTTC. The encoded protein is CASSSLGGNIQYF.

The chain is built from TRBV6-6 and TRBJ1-3; D is unresolved. Germline lookup yields CDR1 MNHNY and CDR2 SVGAGI (reference sequence). The CDR3 runs 15 residues. Trimming shortened V by 2 bases and J by 4 bases, and 12 bases separated the two germline ends. CDR3 loop: CASSYRGPWGNTIYF. In DNA form, the CDR3 reads TGTGCCAGCAGTTACCGTGGACCCTGGGGAAACACCATATATTTT.

The chain employs TRBV29-1 and TRBJ1-1; a weak D match, TRBD1 (5 bases). Trimming took off 2 bases at V and 2 bases at J, with 12 bases between the two ends. This CDR3 region has 14 residues. Germline CDR1 and CDR2: SQVTM and ANQGSEA. DNA for the CDR3: TGCAGCGTTGAACCTATGACAGATAACACTGAAGCTTTCTTT. It specifies CSVEPMTDNTEAFF.

The V call is TRBV28, the J call TRBJ2-4; TRBD1 matches at 7 bases. The closer fit of TRBJ2-7 to the DNA end suggests the J call may be wrong. The CDR3 sequence is 14 residues long. Germline V gives CDR1 MDHEN, CDR2 SYDVKM. CDR3 loop: CASNLQTGFDEQYF. CDR3 DNA sequence: TGTGCCAGCAATCTTCAGACAGGGTTTGACGAGCAGTACTTC.

The sample holds a few counts of this clonotype. V usage is TRBV7-2 and J usage is TRBJ2-7; no firm D call. The length of the CDR3 is 14 residues. CDR1 is SGHTA, CDR2 FQGNSA, per germline. Trimming stripped 5 bases from V and 0 bases from J, with 11 bases between. The CDR3 here is CASSTFPGSYEQYF. The CDR3 region has the DNA TGTGCCAGCAGCACCTTCCCGGGCTCCTACGAGCAGTACTTC.

This clonotype was recorded once. J is TRBJ2-1 and V is TRBV20-1; no clear D. V dropped 1 base and J dropped 0 bases, with 13 bases sitting between them. This CDR3 has 16 residues. The germline V gene encodes CDR1 DFQATT and CDR2 SNEGSKA (reference sequence). The CDR3 sequence is CSARGAATSSYNEQFF. The DNA for the CDR3 is TGCAGTGCTAGAGGGGCAGCGACGAGCTCCTACAATGAGCAGTTCTTC.

This sequence joins TRBV27 and TRBJ2-3; D is perhaps TRBD1 (5 bases). The CDR3 has 15 amino acids. V was shortened by 6 bases and J by 0 bases, with 13 bases between the two germline ends. Germline-derived CDR1 and CDR2 are MNHEY and SMNVEV (reference sequence). This chain's CDR3 is CASRQTAISTDTQYF. CDR3 nucleotide sequence: TGTGCCAGCAGGCAGACAGCGATTAGCACAGATACGCAGTATTTT.

This clonotype has more than one count but fewer than ten. The chain couples TRBV7-2 to TRBJ1-6; a weak D match, TRBD1 (5 bases). V shed 4 bases and J shed 10 bases, with 20 bases lying between them. CDR3 length: 16 residues. CDR1 is SGHTA and CDR2 is FQGNSA in the germline V gene. CDR3 in amino acids: CASSSQGGVLSSPLHF. CDR3 DNA: TGTGCCAGCAGCTCCCAGGGTGGGGTCCTAAGCTCACCCCTCCACTTT.

V gene TRBV7-2 combines with J gene TRBJ2-5; 8 nucleotides align to TRBD2. The J call is doubtful: the DNA matches TRBJ2-7 better. CDR3 length equals 14 residues. The V gene's germline CDR1 is SGHTA and CDR2 FQGNSA. Written as DNA, the CDR3 is TGTGCCAGCAGCTTACGGCGGGGGGCGGGCGAGCAGTACTTC. It is translated as CASSLRRGAGEQYF.

This chain joins TRBV18 and TRBJ2-5; TRBD1 is a possible D gene (5 bases). Trimming shortened V by 4 bases and J by 5 bases, and 17 bases separated the two germline ends. The CDR3 runs to 15 residues. The germline CDR1 and CDR2 sequences are KGHSH and LQKENI. The CDR3: CASSLRGTRMETQYF. The CDR3 bases are TGTGCCAGCTCACTTAGGGGTACGAGGATGGAGACCCAGTACTTC.

There are a few counts of this clonotype. The V gene is TRBV5-6, the J gene TRBJ2-5; D is unclear. Trimming removed 2 bases at V and 3 bases at J, with 8 bases between. This CDR3 has 13 amino acids. Looked up from germline, CDR1 is SGHDT and CDR2 is YYEEEE. As DNA, the CDR3 is TGTGCCAGCAGCTTTGTGACCAAAGAGACCCAGTACTTC. Amino acid sequence: CASSFVTKETQYF.